The 6 T cell receptor beta chains below were found in one sample sequenced in a study of blood T cell repertoires in COVID-19. Sequencing was performed with immunoSEQ multiplex PCR; in TCRdb, only in-frame clones are kept and a portion is missing. The top ten hold around 16% of the sample, which has fewer than 110,000 clones, about 89% seen once. Source material: peripheral blood. All receptors derive from a man in his fifties or sixties with acute or convalescent COVID-19.

The gene calls are TRBV3-1 (or the pseudogene TRBV3-2) and TRBJ2-2; a possible D gene is TRBD1 (6 bases). The CDR3 loop spans 16 amino acids. Trimming removed 4 bases at V and 1 base at J, with 13 bases between. Germline CDR1 and CDR2: LGHDT and YNNKEL (reference sequence). The CDR3 DNA sequence: TGTGCCAGCAGCCTAGGGGGACGGCAGAACACCGGGGAGCTGTTTTTT. Protein sequence: CASSLGGRQNTGELFF.

This clone was picked up one time. V gene TRBV13 combines with J gene TRBJ2-3; D not resolved. Trimming removed 5 bases at V and 4 bases at J, with 7 bases between. The germline V gene encodes CDR1 PRHDT and CDR2 FYEKMQ (reference sequence). The CDR3 sequence is 12 residues long. CDR3 in amino acids: CASSPLSDTQYF. For the CDR3, the DNA is TGTGCCAGCAGCCCCTTGTCAGATACGCAGTATTTT. Full variable domain (remainder filled in from reference TRBV13 and TRBJ2-3): AAGVIQSPRHLIKEKRETATLKCYPIPRHDTVYWYQQGPGQDPQFLISFYEKMQSDKGSIPDRFSAQQFSDYHSELNMSSLELGDSALYFCASSPLSDTQYFGPGTRLTVL.

The chain recombines TRBV28 with TRBJ1-1; D call uncertain. The CDR3 totals 14 residues. V lost 1 base, J lost 1 base, and 7 bases lay in between. Germline V lookup: CDR1 MDHEN, CDR2 SYDVKM. This chain's CDR3 is CASSLSTGNTEAFF. In DNA form, the CDR3 reads TGTGCCAGCAGTTTATCTACGGGGAACACTGAAGCTTTCTTT.

J is TRBJ1-1 and V is TRBV6-5, with 8 bases matching TRBD1. Germline-derived CDR1 and CDR2 are MNHEY and SVGAGI. V lost 6 bases, J lost 1 base, and 7 bases stayed unmatched. This CDR3 has 15 residues. The CDR3 sequence: CASSHMDRANTEAFF. The CDR3 DNA sequence: TGTGCCAGCAGCCACATGGACAGGGCGAACACTGAAGCTTTCTTT.

V usage is TRBV6-5 and J usage is TRBJ1-5, with D unresolved. Germline CDR1 reads MNHEY; CDR2 reads SVGAGI. The V end was cut by 7 bases, the J end by 2 bases, with 9 bases between. The CDR3 loop spans 13 amino acids. CDR3 amino acids: CASKISGNQPQHF. Written as DNA, the CDR3 is TGTGCCAGCAAAATCTCGGGCAATCAGCCCCAGCATTTT.

In nucleotides, the CDR3 is TGTGCCAGCAGTTTCGTACAGGGTCGCACCGGGGAGCTGTTTTTT. It encodes CASSFVQGRTGELFF. The chain employs TRBV28 and TRBJ2-2; a possible D gene is TRBD1 (6 bases). The CDR3 loop spans 15 amino acids. Trimming left V 3 bases short and J 4 bases short, with 12 bases between. From germline, CDR1 is MDHEN and CDR2 SYDVKM. Using reference TRBV28 and TRBJ2-2 for the parts outside the CDR3, the full variable domain is DVKVTQSSRYLVKRTGEKVFLECVQDMDHENMFWYRQDPGLGLRLIYFSYDVKMKEKGDIPEGYSVSREKKERFSLILESASTNQTSMYLCASSFVQGRTGELFFGEGSRLTVL.